This T cell receptor beta chain was recorded in a study of post-analysis software for immune sequencing data. Across the study: Relapsing-remitting, secondary progressive and progressive-relapsing forms of multiple sclerosis all featured among disease courses.

This clonotype was recorded a few times. The antigen is not known. This CDR3 is 15 amino acids long. Libraries were made from TCR beta cDNA, and they carried unique molecular identifiers. Each sample of roughly 0.9 to 11 million input T cells yielded roughly 0.5 million cDNA molecules, so each molecule approximated one T cell. TCRdb recomputed calls from the PCR reads with MiXCR, one row per CDR3 protein. The sample lists around 500,000 distinct CDR3 sequences; less than 40% were seen once. Study outcomes and limitations: There was significantly lower normalized Chao1 diversity in multiple sclerosis patients than in controls. When the samples were clustered directly with F measure, those that had been prepared in the same batch showed strong co-clustering. Relative to controls, patients had five TRBV segments at higher frequency, with TRBV5-6, TRBV5-1 and TRBV20-1 among these.

Sequenced material: blood. The TCR sequence derives from a girl aged 2-17 years with multiple sclerosis. The chain recombines TRBV21-1 with TRBJ1-5; TRBD1 was called by the table and not checked on the DNA. TRBV21-1 is shown as a pseudogene. CDR3 nucleotide sequence: TGTGCCAGCAGCCACGGGGGCCCTAACAATCAGCCCCAGCATTTT. Protein product: CASSHGGPNNQPQHF.